This TCR beta chain was captured by sequencing in a study of blood T cell repertoires in COVID-19. Turning to the study itself: The samples span acute and convalescent COVID-19 from the United States, Italy and Spain.

After removal of 7 bases from V and 5 bases from J, the junction contained 7 bases not matched to a gene. The CDR3 is 13 residues long. Libraries were prepared by immunoSEQ multiplex PCR; TCRdb keeps only in-frame clonotypes and omits some of them. Found here are 150,000 to 200,000 clones, 60% to 80% of them singletons; the top ten hold about 18%. This chain links TRBV12-3 or TRBV12-4 with TRBJ2-5; 7 bases match TRBD1. The clonotype was recovered from a man in his fifties or sixties with active or convalescent COVID-19. Sequencing input: peripheral blood. CDR3 region: CASTSGGWETQYF. As DNA, the CDR3 is TGTGCCAGCACCTCAGGGGGTTGGGAGACCCAGTACTTC.